These 24 T cell receptor beta chains were sequenced from one sample in a study of shared clonotypes between healthy human individuals (dated by TCRdb to about 2020). Library preparation employed the immunoSEQ multiplex PCR assay. Here the immuneACCESS table is served through TCRdb, limited to in-frame sequences with V and J called. Missing clones are a known gap in these copies; in checked studies unresolved V genes cover under half, and the rest lacks a known reason. The sample table shows 2,500,000 or so clones, and 93% are seen once. The leading ten clones occupy more than 0.35% of the sample. The sequenced material came from naive CD4+ T cells from PBMCs. In light of the paper, this sample's cell subset or site label describes: CD45RA+ positively selected. The receptors originated from a man aged 18 to 30 in good health. Some clones in this sample may be carry-over from other donors' samples.

V gene TRBV5-1 combines with J gene TRBJ2-5; 7 bases map to TRBD1. Germline loops: CDR1 SGHRS, CDR2 YFSETQ. The CDR3 runs to 15 residues. After removal of 4 bases from V and 2 bases from J, the junction contained 8 bases not matched to a gene. DNA of the CDR3: TGCGCCAGCAGCCGGAGACAGGGTGGGCAAGAGACCCAGTACTTC. It yields the protein CASSRRQGGQETQYF.

The chain links TRBV15 to TRBJ2-2, with D tentatively TRBD2 (6 bases). This CDR3 is built from 15 residues. V dropped 4 bases and J dropped 6 bases, with 15 bases sitting between them. The germline gives CDR1 LNHNV, CDR2 YYDKDF (reference sequence). The DNA of the CDR3 is TGTGCCACCAGCAAGCCCTTGGGGGGTGCCGGGGAGCTGTTTTTT. It is translated as CATSKPLGGAGELFF.

CDR3 DNA sequence: TGTGCCAGCTCACCAGAGAGAGGGAGGGCCAATCAGCCCCAGCATTTT. Its protein product is CASSPERGRANQPQHF. The rearrangement uses TRBV18 and TRBJ1-5, with D hard to call. The CDR3 runs to 16 residues. Germline V gene sequence: CDR1 KGHSH, CDR2 LQKENI. V was pared by 2 bases and J by 3 bases, with 14 bases between.

J is TRBJ2-5 and V is TRBV14, with 13 bases identical to TRBD2. CDR3 length: 18 amino acids. Germline CDR1 is SGHDN and CDR2 is FVKESK. J gave up 4 bases and V 2 bases, and 10 bases lay outside the gene matches. CDR3 amino acids: CASSQRYGTSGIVETQYF. The CDR3 DNA is TGTGCCAGCAGCCAACGATACGGGACTAGCGGGATTGTAGAGACCCAGTACTTC.

The rearrangement uses TRBV2 and TRBJ2-1, with a tentative D call TRBD2 (6 bases). Germline CDR1 and CDR2: SNHLY and FYNNEI. The CDR3 length is 15 residues. Deletions cut 7 bases from V and 4 bases from J, with 17 bases between. The CDR3 bases are TGTGCCAGCATTCCTCTAGCGAGCTTATACAATGAGCAGTTCTTC. Protein: CASIPLASLYNEQFF.

This chain connects TRBV11-2 to TRBJ1-6; D remains unclear. The CDR3 sequence is 13 residues long. From germline, CDR1 is SGHAT and CDR2 FQNNGV. With 1 base removed from V and 9 bases from J, the gap between germline ends came to 7 bases. The CDR3 DNA reads as TGTGCCAGCAGCTTAGTGGCACCTTCACCCCTCCACTTT. This encodes CASSLVAPSPLHF.

The chain uses TRBV11-2 and TRBJ2-3, with 8 bases aligning to TRBD2. With V trimmed by 2 bases and J by 2 bases, 6 bases remained unmatched. Germline CDR1 SGHAT, CDR2 FQNNGV. This CDR3 spans 16 amino acids. The CDR3 loop is CASSLLAGGLTDTQYF. In nucleotides, the CDR3 is TGTGCCAGCAGCTTACTCGCGGGAGGCCTCACAGATACGCAGTATTTT.

The chain has TRBV28 and TRBJ2-1, with 9 positions matching TRBD2. This CDR3 is 16 amino acids long. V trimming: 4 bases; J trimming: 10 bases; junction bases outside the gene matches: 14. The germline CDR1 and CDR2 sequences are MDHEN and SYDVKM. The CDR3 DNA reads TGTGCCAGCAGTTCCCGACTAGCGGAAGATTACAGGGAGCAGTTCTTC. It yields the protein CASSSRLAEDYREQFF.

V gene TRBV7-2 combines with J gene TRBJ1-2; 7 bases map to TRBD1. Germline values: CDR1 SGHTA, CDR2 FQGNSA. V shed 1 base, J shed 7 bases, and the junction held 15 bases outside the gene matches. This CDR3 contains 17 residues. Here the CDR3 reads CASSLGINRDSRTGYTF. DNA for the CDR3: TGTGCCAGCAGCTTAGGGATTAACCGGGACAGCAGGACTGGCTACACCTTC.

This sequence joins TRBV27 and TRBJ2-3, with 11 bases fitting TRBD2. The V and J ends lost 5 bases and 2 bases, in that order; junction bases with no gene match: 6. Germline loops: CDR1 MNHEY, CDR2 SMNVEV (reference sequence). The CDR3 spans 16 residues. The CDR3 nucleotides are TGTGCCAGCAGTAAGGGACTAGCGGCGTACACAGATACGCAGTATTTT. As protein: CASSKGLAAYTDTQYF.

This clone was seen a single time. The CDR3 bases are TGTGCCATCAGTGCCGCGAGGGTCGGAAACACCATATATTTT. Protein sequence: CAISAARVGNTIYF. V is TRBV10-3 and J is TRBJ1-3; D remains unclear. V was clipped by 4 bases and J by 4 bases, with 11 bases between them. This CDR3 spans 14 amino acids. The germline CDR1 and CDR2 sequences are ENHRY and SYGVKD.

V is TRBV28 and J is TRBJ1-5, with D uncertain. V was pared by 4 bases and J by 5 bases, with 9 bases between. CDR1 and CDR2 from the germline V gene are MDHEN and SYDVKM. The CDR3 length is 13 residues. The CDR3 DNA sequence: TGTGCCAGCAGTTGGGGTTCAGATCAGCCCCAGCATTTT. This encodes CASSWGSDQPQHF.

This chain joins TRBV11-2 and TRBJ1-3; a possible D gene is TRBD1 (5 bases). The CDR3 has 14 amino acids. Trimming cost V 2 bases and J 5 bases, with 10 bases left between them. Germline V gives CDR1 SGHAT, CDR2 FQNNGV. CDR3 residues: CASSLTGTRNTIYF. CDR3 DNA sequence: TGTGCCAGCAGCTTAACTGGGACTCGAAACACCATATATTTT.

This clone came up a few times. The V and J genes are TRBV7-3 and TRBJ1-5, with 7 bases lining up with TRBD1. With V trimmed by 4 bases and J by 2 bases, 8 bases remained unmatched. The CDR3 length is 16 residues. Germline-derived CDR1 and CDR2 are SGHTA and FQGTGA. The CDR3 spells CASSCPQGVCNQPQHF. The CDR3 DNA follows: TGTGCCAGCAGCTGCCCCCAGGGGGTGTGCAATCAGCCCCAGCATTTT. Combining the CDR3 with reference TRBV7-3 and TRBJ1-5 gives the whole variable domain GAGVSQTPSNKVTEKGKYVELRCDPISGHTALYWYRQSLGQGPEFLIYFQGTGAADDSGLPNDRFFAVRPEGSVSTLKIQRTERGDSAVYLCASSCPQGVCNQPQHFGDGTRLSIL.

The chain is built from TRBV10-3 and TRBJ1-3; D perhaps matches TRBD1 (6 bases). This CDR3 contains 20 residues. V gave up 6 bases and J gave up 0 bases, with 27 bases separating them. The germline CDR1 and CDR2 sequences are ENHRY and SYGVKD. The CDR3 nucleotides read TGTGCCATCAGCCATAGGCCGGGACACGGGAGGATTCTCTCTGGAAACACCATATATTTT. Translated: CAISHRPGHGRILSGNTIYF.

This rearrangement joins TRBV7-9 to TRBJ2-2; D gene uncertain. The CDR3 spans 15 residues. Per the germline V gene, CDR1 is SEHNR and CDR2 is FQNEAQ (reference sequence). With 2 bases removed from V and 4 bases from J, the gap between germline ends came to 11 bases. The CDR3 here is CASSLNERRTGELFF. The CDR3 region has the DNA TGTGCCAGCAGCTTAAATGAACGGCGCACCGGGGAGCTGTTTTTT.

The chain is built from TRBV29-1 and TRBJ1-2, with D maybe TRBD1 (5 bases). Trimming removed 3 bases from V and 4 bases from J, with 9 bases in between. The V gene's germline CDR1 is SQVTM and CDR2 ANQGSEA. CDR3 length equals 12 residues. CDR3 in amino acids: CSVEGLGYGYTF. The CDR3 nucleotides read TGCAGCGTTGAGGGGCTCGGCTATGGCTACACCTTC.

The V gene is TRBV5-1, the J gene TRBJ2-7; weak D call: TRBD1 (5 bases). Germline CDR1 is SGHRS and CDR2 is YFSETQ. The CDR3 extends over 19 amino acids. V shed 0 bases and J shed 3 bases, with 25 bases lying between them. CDR3 amino acids: CASSLAVLAGPTPGYEQYF. CDR3 DNA sequence: TGCGCCAGCAGCTTGGCCGTCTTGGCAGGGCCCACGCCGGGCTACGAGCAGTACTTC.

The rearrangement uses TRBV6-6 and TRBJ2-7, with 9 bases identical to TRBD2. V dropped 4 bases and J dropped 2; count of bases not matched to a gene: 6. Germline loops: CDR1 MNHNY, CDR2 SVGAGI (reference sequence). The CDR3 runs 15 residues. The CDR3 spells CASSWSASGTYEQYF. In DNA form, the CDR3 reads TGTGCCAGCAGTTGGTCGGCTAGCGGGACCTACGAGCAGTACTTC.

This rearrangement joins TRBV18 to TRBJ1-4; a weak D match, TRBD1 (6 bases). The V end lost 6 bases, the J end lost 6 bases, and 17 bases lay between the germline ends. Germline lookup yields CDR1 KGHSH and CDR2 LQKENI. The CDR3 is made up of 15 amino acids. The CDR3 is CASSRATGFYEKLFF. DNA for the CDR3: TGTGCCAGCTCCCGGGCAACAGGGTTTTATGAAAAACTGTTTTTT.

The count of this clone is one. V is TRBV7-8 and J is TRBJ1-2; 10 nucleotides agree with TRBD1. This CDR3 has 15 amino acids. Looked up from germline, CDR1 is SGHVS and CDR2 is FQNEAQ. The ends lost 0 bases at V and 7 bases at J; junction bases unmatched: 5. The CDR3 DNA is TGTGCCAGCAGCTTAGCCGGGACAGGGGCAGGTGGCTACACCTTC. Translation: CASSLAGTGAGGYTF. The variable domain in full, completed from reference TRBV7-8 and TRBJ1-2, reads GAGVSQSPRYKVAKRGQDVALRCDPISGHVSLFWYQQALGQGPEFLTYFQNEAQLDKSGLPSDRFFAERPEGSVSTLKIQRTQQEDSAVYLCASSLAGTGAGGYTFGSGTRLTVV.

The chain uses TRBV6-5 and TRBJ2-6, with a possible D match to TRBD1 (6 bases). Germline V gene sequence: CDR1 MNHEY, CDR2 SVGAGI. The CDR3 sequence is 15 residues long. Trimming left V 8 bases short and J 0 bases short, with 11 bases between. This chain's CDR3 is CASGGVGSGANVLTF. The CDR3 coding sequence is TGTGCCAGCGGGGGCGTGGGCTCTGGGGCCAACGTCCTGACTTTC.

V usage is TRBV7-3 and J usage is TRBJ2-1; D may be TRBD1 or TRBD2 (6 bases each). The germline gives CDR1 SGHTA, CDR2 FQGTGA. The CDR3 is 15 amino acids. Trimming removed 3 bases at V and 1 base at J, with 10 bases between. This CDR3 reads CASSFQGTSYNEQFF. CDR3 nucleotide sequence: TGTGCCAGCAGCTTCCAGGGGACTTCCTACAATGAGCAGTTCTTC.

The rearrangement links TRBV7-3 to TRBJ2-1; 13 bases match TRBD2. Per germline, CDR1 SGHTA and CDR2 FQGTGA. CDR3 size: 15 residues. With V trimmed by 0 bases and J by 12 bases, 5 bases remained unmatched. CDR3 residues: CASSLTGTSGIGQFF. The CDR3 region has the DNA TGTGCCAGCAGCTTAACCGGGACTAGCGGGATTGGGCAGTTCTTC.